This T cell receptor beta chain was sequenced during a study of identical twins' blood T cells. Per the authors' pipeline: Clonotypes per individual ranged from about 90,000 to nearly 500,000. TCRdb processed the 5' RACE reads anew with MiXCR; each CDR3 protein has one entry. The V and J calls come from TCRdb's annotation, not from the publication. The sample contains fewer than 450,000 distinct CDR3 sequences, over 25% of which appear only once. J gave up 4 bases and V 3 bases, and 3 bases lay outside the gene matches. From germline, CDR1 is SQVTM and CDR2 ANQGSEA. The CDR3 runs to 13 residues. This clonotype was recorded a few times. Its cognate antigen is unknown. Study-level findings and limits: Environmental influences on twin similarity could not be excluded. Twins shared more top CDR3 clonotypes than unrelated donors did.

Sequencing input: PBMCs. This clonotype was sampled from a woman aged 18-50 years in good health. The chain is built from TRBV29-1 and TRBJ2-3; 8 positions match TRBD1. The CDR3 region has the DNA TGCAGCGTTGACAGGGGGCAAGCAGATACGCAGTATTTT. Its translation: CSVDRGQADTQYF.